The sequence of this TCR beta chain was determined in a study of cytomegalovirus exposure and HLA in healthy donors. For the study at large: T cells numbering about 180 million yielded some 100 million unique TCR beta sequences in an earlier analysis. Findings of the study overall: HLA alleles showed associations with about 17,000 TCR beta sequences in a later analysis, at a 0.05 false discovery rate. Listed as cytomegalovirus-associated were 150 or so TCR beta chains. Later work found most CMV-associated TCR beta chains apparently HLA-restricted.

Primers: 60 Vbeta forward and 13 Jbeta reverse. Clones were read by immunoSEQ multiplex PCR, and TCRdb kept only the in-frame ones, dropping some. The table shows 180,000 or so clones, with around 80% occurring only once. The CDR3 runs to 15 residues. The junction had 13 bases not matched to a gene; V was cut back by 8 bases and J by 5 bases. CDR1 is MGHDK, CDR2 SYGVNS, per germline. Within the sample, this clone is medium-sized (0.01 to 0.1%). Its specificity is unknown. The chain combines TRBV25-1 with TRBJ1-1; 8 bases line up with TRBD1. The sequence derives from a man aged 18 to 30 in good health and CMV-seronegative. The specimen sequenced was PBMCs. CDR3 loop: CASLRQGAKRTEAFF. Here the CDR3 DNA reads TGTGCCAGCCTGCGGCAGGGGGCGAAGAGGACTGAAGCTTTCTTT. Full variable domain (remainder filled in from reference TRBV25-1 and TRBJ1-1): EADIYQTPRYLVIGTGKKITLECSQTMGHDKMYWYQQDPGMELHLIHYSYGVNSTEKGDLSSESTVSRIRTEHFPLTLESARPSHTSQYLCASLRQGAKRTEAFFGQGTRLTVV.